This T cell receptor (beta chain) derives from a study of early T cells in non-severe SARS-CoV-2 infection. Study-level background: Chains were not paired, and sequencing was done on bulk RNA from unsorted whole blood.

This clonotype has just a few counts. Trimming removed 8 bases from V and 7 bases from J; junction bases left unmatched: 1. Germline V gene lookup returns CDR1 SNHLY and CDR2 FYNNEI. The CDR3 runs to 12 residues. As part of library construction, unique molecular identifiers were attached to individual cDNA molecules. TCRdb redid the calling of the 5' RACE reads with MiXCR, one entry per CDR3 protein. The repertoire holds about 61,000 distinct CDR3 sequences, with 12% as singletons. The chain recombines TRBV2 with TRBJ2-1; TRBD1 matches 11 bases. The specimen was whole blood, collected at baseline. This sequence originates from an adult who was a healthcare worker with PCR-confirmed SARS-CoV-2 infection or an uninfected control (not recorded which). The donor label of this sample is uncertain. This CDR3 reads CASGTGGNEQFF. DNA for the CDR3: TGTGCCAGCGGGACAGGGGGGAATGAGCAGTTCTTC.